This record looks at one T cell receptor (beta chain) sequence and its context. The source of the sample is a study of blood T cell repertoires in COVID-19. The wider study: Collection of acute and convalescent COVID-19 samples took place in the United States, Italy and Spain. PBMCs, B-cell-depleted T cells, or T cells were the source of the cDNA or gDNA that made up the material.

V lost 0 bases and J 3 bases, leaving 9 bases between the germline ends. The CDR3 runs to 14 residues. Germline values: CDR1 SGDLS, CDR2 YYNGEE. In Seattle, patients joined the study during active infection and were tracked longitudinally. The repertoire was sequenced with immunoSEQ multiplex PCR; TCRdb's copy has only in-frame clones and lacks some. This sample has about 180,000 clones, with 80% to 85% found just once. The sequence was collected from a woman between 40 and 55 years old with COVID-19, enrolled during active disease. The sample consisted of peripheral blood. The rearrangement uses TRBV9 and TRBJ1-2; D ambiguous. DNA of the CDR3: TGTGCCAGCAGCGTAGAAGAGTCGCACTATGGCTACACCTTC. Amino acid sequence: CASSVEESHYGYTF.